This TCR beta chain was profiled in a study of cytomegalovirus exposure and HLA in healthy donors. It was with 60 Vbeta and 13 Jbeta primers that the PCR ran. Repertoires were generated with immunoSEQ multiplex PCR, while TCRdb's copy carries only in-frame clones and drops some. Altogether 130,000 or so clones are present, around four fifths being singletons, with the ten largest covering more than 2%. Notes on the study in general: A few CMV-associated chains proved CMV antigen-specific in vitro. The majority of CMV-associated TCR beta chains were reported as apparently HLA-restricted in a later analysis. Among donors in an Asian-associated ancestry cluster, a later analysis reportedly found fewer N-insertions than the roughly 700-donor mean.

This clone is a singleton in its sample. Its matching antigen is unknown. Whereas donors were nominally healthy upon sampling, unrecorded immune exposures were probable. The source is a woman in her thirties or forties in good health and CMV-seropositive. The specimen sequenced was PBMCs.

CDR3 in amino acids: CASSLDRRYGELFF. The DNA for the CDR3 is TGTGCCAGCAGCTTGGACAGGAGATACGGGGAGCTGTTTTTT. The chain combines TRBV5-6 with TRBJ2-2; D is perhaps TRBD1 (5 bases). Germline V gives CDR1 SGHDT, CDR2 YYEEEE. The CDR3 has 14 amino acids. The V end lost 0 bases, the J end lost 7 bases, and 10 bases lay between the germline ends. Based on the CDR3 plus reference TRBV5-6 and TRBJ2-2, the full variable domain is DAGVTQSPTHLIKTRGQQVTLRCSPKSGHDTVSWYQQALGQGPQFIFQYYEEEERQRGNFPDRFSGHQFPNYSSELNVNALLLGDSALYLCASSLDRRYGELFFGEGSRLTVL.